This TCR beta chain was captured in a study of cytomegalovirus exposure and HLA in healthy donors (dated 2017 in TCRdb). Regarding the complete study: An earlier analysis of 587 of the donors reported about 290 Gb of sequence data and about 100 million unique TCR beta sequences from roughly 200 million T cells. The later analysis used no new phenotypic data to find candidate immune exposures, relying instead on TCR beta sequences and their occurrence across donors. The study used immunosequencing to profile the T cell repertoires of 670 or so subjects and linked those repertoires to cytomegalovirus serostatus. On average, about 200,000 unique TCR beta nucleotide sequences were sequenced per donor among 300 to 500 genotyped donors of the cohort, with 15% to 20% of those sequences being non-productive. To predict cytomegalovirus infection status, the study combined high-throughput TCR immunosequencing, statistical association of individual TCRs with disease status, and machine learning. A handful of DR-DQ haplotypes were handled as single units for association and clustering because linkage in the cohort was strong. In a later analysis, previously published TCR beta repertoires from 666 donors were re-analyzed and high-resolution HLA genotyping was added so that TCR occurrence patterns could be studied. Roughly 320 gigabases of sequencing data and roughly 80 million unique TCR sequences made up an early release that covered over 550 HLA-typed donors. Class I and class II HLA loci were covered by the typing at four-digit resolution. Of the roughly 400 genotyped donors, approximately 83% fell in the genetic ancestry cluster associated with self-reported Caucasian donors. The study aimed to test whether cataloging public T cell receptors could reveal signatures of past pathogen exposure. The number of typed donors differed by locus: roughly 620-640 for A, B, C, DRB1 and DQB1; some 500 for DQA1; some 590 for DPA1; and roughly 490 for DPB1. An earlier analysis of several hundred of the donors applied high-throughput TCR beta sequencing to assess whether each TCR beta V gene segment acted as functional or pseudogenic. Alongside the repertoire data, information on donor age, sex, ethnicity and CMV serostatus was compiled. A separate validation cohort of roughly 120 different subjects was used in addition to the approximately 610-subject first cohort. A later genetic analysis used genome-wide SNP genotypes for about three fifths of the 666 donors, treating that subset as a discovery cohort. All discovery cohort repertoires had been generated using a single sequencing platform.

The paper as a whole reports these results and caveats: Cytomegalovirus status was reported to be diagnosed by the classifier with high specificity and sensitivity in both the original and validation cohorts. The presence/absence analyses assumed that sequencing depth was roughly uniform across donors, and that assumption may not be true. According to a later analysis, TCR association rates differed among HLA loci, with DRB1 alleles showing the most associated TCRs and HLA-C alleles showing the fewest. This cohort had only TCR beta chains sequenced, and the lack of alpha or paired-chain data limited which features could be detected. Over 15 rarely observed V segments, including chromosome 9 orphons, were excluded from the earlier analysis of just under 600 of the donors because counts were too low. Some IMGT-functional V segments, including TRBV6-2 and TRBV6-3, could not be distinguished by the 87-base-pair reads and were therefore excluded. Because HLA typing was unavailable for some donors at each locus, only the typed subset was used in association tests. A later analysis reported that several top co-occurrence clusters appeared linked to parvovirus B19, influenza, CMV and Epstein-Barr virus. A cluster of highly shared sequence variants was judged likely to be a technical artifact of the sequencing pipeline. A total of 164 TCR beta chains were listed by the study as associated with cytomegalovirus. A further reported finding was that TCR beta sequences accurately predicted the HLA-A and HLA-B alleles for most subjects in the first cohort. An earlier analysis of some 560 of the donors showed that most TCR beta V segments appeared in productive rearrangements either about 87% or about 30% of the time, which broadly matched IMGT annotations. In vitro tests confirmed that three of the cytomegalovirus-associated TCR beta chains recognize cytomegalovirus antigens. In a later analysis, around 17,000 TCR beta sequences were associated with specific HLA alleles at a false discovery rate of 0.05. Most TCR sequences were observed very rarely across donors, whereas some public TCRs were present in many individuals. Linkage disequilibrium might explain the correlated functional status among segregating V segments, but an unknown experimental factor could not be ruled out. Immune exposure information for the cohort was limited to CMV serostatus. In a later analysis, HLA-associated TCR beta chains showed more clonal expansion and lower generation probabilities than non-associated chains that were equally common. Compared with the roughly 700-donor mean, donors in an Asian-associated ancestry cluster had fewer N-insertions in productive TCRs, according to a later genetic analysis. An association between a missense DCLRE1C variant and V-gene and J-gene trimming of TCR beta chains was found in a later genetic analysis and replicated in an independent cohort. According to the authors, the approach could potentially be generalized to other disease states and immunological phenotypes. In a later analysis, most CMV-associated TCR beta chains were found to appear HLA-restricted, with HLA associations seemingly driven largely by CMV exposure. When HLA alleles, especially DR and DQ, strongly co-occurred, TCR associations were difficult to assign to individual alleles.

The CDR3 covers 15 residues, taking in both the cysteine and the phenylalanine. Only the CDR3 DNA stays, 45 bases, in frame from base 1. Here V drops 6 bases and J drops 5 bases, and the junction holds 7 bases not matched to any gene. The germline V gene gives CDR1 as SGHRS and CDR2 as YFSETQ. Points on this clone: Its cognate antigen has yet to be identified. No clone much larger than this one lies a single base away; base qualities are absent.

Receptors were amplified or captured by the immunoSEQ multiplex PCR assay. For the multiplex PCR, a mixture combining 60 forward primers for TCR Vbeta segments and 13 reverse primers for TCR Jbeta segments was used. Amplification of the CDR3 region of rearranged TCR beta genes was performed with a multiplex PCR assay on genomic DNA. The amplified TCR beta libraries were sequenced on the Illumina HiSeq System as 87-base-pair reads. On the study's bioinformatics: Across the 500 to 750 repertoires, a later analysis counted tens of millions of unique TCR beta chains, approximately 10 million of which were shared by at least two donors. Raw reads were error-corrected and collapsed into unique sequences with a nearest-neighbor algorithm that merged closely related sequences to remove PCR and sequencing errors. To assign V, D and J gene segments, CDR3 sequences were aligned to IMGT reference sequences. For a sequence to be retained, a match of at least six nucleotides to both a V gene segment and a J gene segment was required. A rearrangement was called productive if the CDR3 had no stop codons and remained in frame with V and J, and every other rearrangement was called non-productive. CDR3 was defined by IMGT convention, running from the second conserved V-encoded cysteine to the conserved J-encoded phenylalanine. In an earlier analysis of around 640 of the donors, sequences lacking an unambiguous match to a single V gene segment were excluded. An earlier analysis of about 600 of the donors called V segments functional above 56.7% productive rearrangements and segregating when the between-donor standard deviation exceeded 5%. A statistical classification framework was developed to diagnose cytomegalovirus status using the catalog of TCR beta chain sequences. In a later analysis, V and J genes were assigned by comparing TCR nucleotide sequences against IMGT/GENE-DB human TR gene sequences. The TCRdist pipeline was used in a later analysis to assign CDR3 sequences and most-parsimonious VDJ recombination scenarios. In a later analysis, every TCR beta chain was defined by the combination of its CDR3 amino acid sequence and its V-gene family, and reads without a unique V-gene family were dropped. A later analysis removed 550 to 650 highly shared, low-generation-probability nucleotide sequences to deal with suspected cross-contamination and a sequencing artifact. A later analysis calculated a clonal expansion index for each public chain from normalized within-repertoire ranks of inferred template counts. In a later analysis, generation probabilities were computed with a VDJ recombination model fitted to out-of-frame rearrangements, and the resulting probabilities were checked against IGoR. Hypergeometric tests were used in a later analysis to score TCR-TCR, TCR-HLA and TCR-CMV co-occurrence, with a repertoire-size bias correction applied to the TCR pairs. A later analysis estimated false discovery rates by permuting HLA or CMV assignments 20 times. In a later analysis, co-occurring TCRs were grouped using DBSCAN, and TCRdist sequence similarity was added for clustering within HLA-allele-positive subsets. For co-occurrence clustering, repertoires with fewer than 30,000 or more than 120,000 public chains were excluded, along with 4 to 6 repertoires with anomalous nucleotide sharing. TCRdb provides this immuneACCESS table in a form limited to in-frame rearrangements. Some clones are lacking; in checked studies, under half of them reflect an unresolved V gene, and why the rest are absent is not known. V, J and clone size are those of that table, while D and trimming were read from the DNA. This sample holds fewer than 70,000 clones; approximately 80% were observed only once. The ten largest clones represent under 2% of the sample.

The cohort comprised some 730 healthy bone marrow donors. Cohort members were all nominally healthy when sampled, although unrecorded immune exposures were likely present. Of the 600 to 750 cohort members, around 300 had a positive CMV serostatus and just over 350 had a negative one, while no CMV serostatus was recorded for the donor. Each donor provided a peripheral blood sample, and peripheral blood mononuclear cells were used for TCR beta sequencing. The Qiagen DNeasy Blood Extraction Kit was used to extract genomic DNA from the blood cell samples. The rearrangement joined TRBV5-1 to TRBJ1-6; a stretch of 8 junction bases matches TRBD1. The sequence came from a human donor in good health. The specimen was PBMCs. The encoded CDR3 is CASTPGQGDNSPLHF. The DNA sequence is as follows: TGCGCCAGCACCCCCGGACAGGGTGATAATTCACCCCTCCACTTT.